The TCR beta chain under discussion was sequenced for a study of T cell responses to AZD1222 COVID-19 vaccine. Findings of the study overall: Spike-specific TCR depth and breadth grew after two AZD1222 doses. Per reports, nearly half of all spike-specific TCRs target regions that are unmutated in variants.

The study pooled second doses at about 4 or about 12 weeks. Turning to this clone: The antigen remains unidentified.

Generated by immunoSEQ multiplex PCR, the TCRdb table keeps only in-frame clones and is missing some. The sample includes under 170,000 clones, roughly 90% of them seen just once. CDR1 is SGHRS and CDR2 is YFSETQ in the germline V gene. The CDR3 loop spans 14 amino acids. V trimming: 2 bases; J trimming: 8 bases; junction bases outside the gene matches: 6. The source material was peripheral blood, sampled 28 days after the second AZD1222 dose. The rearrangement links TRBV5-1 to TRBJ2-1, with TRBD2 identical over 8 bases. This receptor was obtained from an adult who received the AZD1222 COVID-19 vaccine. The CDR3 loop is CASSFLAGKDEQFF. CDR3 in DNA: TGCGCCAGCAGCTTTTTAGCGGGAAAAGATGAGCAGTTCTTC.